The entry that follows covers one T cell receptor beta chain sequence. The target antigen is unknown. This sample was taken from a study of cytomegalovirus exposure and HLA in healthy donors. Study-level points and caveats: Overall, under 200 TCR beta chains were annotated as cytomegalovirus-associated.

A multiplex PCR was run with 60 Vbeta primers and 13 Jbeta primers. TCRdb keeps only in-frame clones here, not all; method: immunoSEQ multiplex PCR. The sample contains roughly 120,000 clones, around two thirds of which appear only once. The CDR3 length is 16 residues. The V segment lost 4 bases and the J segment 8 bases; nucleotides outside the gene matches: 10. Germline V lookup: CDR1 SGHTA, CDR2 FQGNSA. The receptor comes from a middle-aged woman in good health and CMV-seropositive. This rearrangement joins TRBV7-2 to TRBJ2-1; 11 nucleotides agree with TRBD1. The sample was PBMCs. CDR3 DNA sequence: TGTGCCAGCAGCTCATCCGGGACAGGGGGTCTGGATGAGCAGTTCTTC. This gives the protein CASSSSGTGGLDEQFF.